This entry features one TCR beta chain sequence. What it recognizes is unknown. The Oncomine TCR Beta short-read assay sequenced DNA from cultured CD4+ T cells. A single record per CDR3 protein comes from TCRdb applying MiXCR to the PCR reads. The sample lists around 26,000 distinct CDR3 sequences, around 66% occurring once. Regarding treatment: roughly 10-day PBMC culture with coronavirus spike peptide pools or control peptides (ViraFEST assay). For ViraFEST, peptide pools expanded antigen-specific T cells, after which the TCRs were sequenced. The germline CDR1 and CDR2 sequences are SGHRS and YFSETQ. The CDR3 covers 17 residues. The V and J ends lost 0 bases and 0 bases respectively, with 10 bases between them. This entry belongs to a study of vaccination and CD4 T cells after COVID-19. Turning to the study itself: The stimulus for the cells was overlapping spike peptides derived from SARS-CoV-2, HCoV-NL63, HCoV-OC43 and HCoV-229E. Findings of the study overall: Vaccine-specific clones in convalescent patients were spike mono-reactive in 304 of 307 cases.

The specimen comprised CD4+ T cells from blood, cultured in vitro, sampled after SARS-CoV-2 vaccination. The chain combines TRBV5-1 with TRBJ2-6; D call uncertain. This sequence originates from a human donor who received a COVID-19 vaccine. Here the CDR3 reads CASSLGLTNSGANVLTF. CDR3 DNA: TGCGCCAGCAGCTTGGGACTGACCAACTCTGGGGCCAACGTCCTGACTTTC.